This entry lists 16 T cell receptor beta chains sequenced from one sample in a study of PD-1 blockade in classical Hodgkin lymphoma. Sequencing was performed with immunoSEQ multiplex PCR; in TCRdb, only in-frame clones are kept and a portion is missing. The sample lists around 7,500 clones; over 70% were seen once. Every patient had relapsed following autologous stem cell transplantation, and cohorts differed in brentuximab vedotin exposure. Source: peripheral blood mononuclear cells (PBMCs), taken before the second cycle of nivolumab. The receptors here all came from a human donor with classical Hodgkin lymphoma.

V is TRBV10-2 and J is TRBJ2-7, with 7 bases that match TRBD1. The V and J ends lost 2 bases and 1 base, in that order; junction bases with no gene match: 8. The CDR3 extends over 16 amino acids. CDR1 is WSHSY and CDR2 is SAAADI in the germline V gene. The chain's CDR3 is CASSELPQGTSYEQYF. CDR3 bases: TGCGCCAGCAGTGAGCTCCCACAGGGGACATCCTACGAGCAGTACTTC.

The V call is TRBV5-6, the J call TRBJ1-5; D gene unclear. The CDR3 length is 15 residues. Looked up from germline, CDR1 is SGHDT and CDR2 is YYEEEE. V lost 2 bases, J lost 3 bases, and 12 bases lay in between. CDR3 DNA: TGTGCCAGCAGCTTCCCCGGGCCCAACAATCAGCCCCAGCATTTT. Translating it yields CASSFPGPNNQPQHF. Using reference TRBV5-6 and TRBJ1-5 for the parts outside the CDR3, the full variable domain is DAGVTQSPTHLIKTRGQQVTLRCSPKSGHDTVSWYQQALGQGPQFIFQYYEEEERQRGNFPDRFSGHQFPNYSSELNVNALLLGDSALYLCASSFPGPNNQPQHFGDGTRLSIL.

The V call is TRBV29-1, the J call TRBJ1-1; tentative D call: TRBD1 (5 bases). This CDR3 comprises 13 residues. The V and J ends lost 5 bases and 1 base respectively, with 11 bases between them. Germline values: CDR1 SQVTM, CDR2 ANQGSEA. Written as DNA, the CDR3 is TGCAGCGTTTACCGGACACAGAACACTGAAGCTTTCTTT. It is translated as CSVYRTQNTEAFF. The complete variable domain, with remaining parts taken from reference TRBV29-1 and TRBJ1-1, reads SAVISQKPSRDICQRGTSLTIQCQVDSQVTMMFWYRQQPGQSLTLIATANQGSEATYESGFVIDKFPISRPNLTFSTLTVSNMSPEDSSIYLCSVYRTQNTEAFFGQGTRLTVV.

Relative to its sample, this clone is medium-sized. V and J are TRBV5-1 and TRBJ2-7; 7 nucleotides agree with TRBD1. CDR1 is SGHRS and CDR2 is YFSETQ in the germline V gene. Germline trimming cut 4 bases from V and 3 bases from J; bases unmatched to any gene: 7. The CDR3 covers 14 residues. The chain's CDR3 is CASSPRQGDYEQYF. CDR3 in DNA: TGCGCCAGCAGCCCGCGACAGGGCGACTACGAGCAGTACTTC.

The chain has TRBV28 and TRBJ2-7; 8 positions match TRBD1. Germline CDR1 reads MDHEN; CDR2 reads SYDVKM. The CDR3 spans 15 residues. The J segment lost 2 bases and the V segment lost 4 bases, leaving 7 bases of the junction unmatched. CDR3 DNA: TGTGCCAGCAGTTCCAGGGGGCGTTTTACCTACGAGCAGTACTTC. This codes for CASSSRGRFTYEQYF.

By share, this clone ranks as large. The DNA of the CDR3 is TGTGCCAGCAGTCGGGAAGAGGGCGCCGATGAATATGGCTACACCTTC. Protein: CASSREEGADEYGYTF. The genes are TRBV28 and TRBJ1-2, with D hard to call. Between the trimmed V and J ends, which lost 5 bases and 5 bases, there was a span of 21 bases. Germline V gene lookup returns CDR1 MDHEN and CDR2 SYDVKM. The CDR3 has 16 amino acids.

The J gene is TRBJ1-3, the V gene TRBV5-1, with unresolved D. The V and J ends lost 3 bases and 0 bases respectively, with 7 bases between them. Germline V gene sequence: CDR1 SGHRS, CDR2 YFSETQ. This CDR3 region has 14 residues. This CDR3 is CASSSGDSGNTIYF. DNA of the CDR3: TGCGCCAGCAGCTCTGGGGACTCTGGAAACACCATATATTTT.

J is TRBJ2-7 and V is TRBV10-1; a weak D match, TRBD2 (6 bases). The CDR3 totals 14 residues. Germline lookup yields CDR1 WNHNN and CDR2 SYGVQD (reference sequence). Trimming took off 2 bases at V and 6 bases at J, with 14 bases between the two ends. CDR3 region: CASSEGGKGFEQYF. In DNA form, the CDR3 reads TGCGCCAGCAGTGAGGGCGGGAAAGGCTTCGAGCAGTACTTC.

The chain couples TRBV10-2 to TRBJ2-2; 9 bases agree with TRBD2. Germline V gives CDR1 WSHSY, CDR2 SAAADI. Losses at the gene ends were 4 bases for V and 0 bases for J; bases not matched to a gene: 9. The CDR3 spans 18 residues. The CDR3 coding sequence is TGCGCCAGCAGTGCCCGACTAGCGGTGAATACGAACACCGGGGAGCTGTTTTTT. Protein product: CASSARLAVNTNTGELFF.

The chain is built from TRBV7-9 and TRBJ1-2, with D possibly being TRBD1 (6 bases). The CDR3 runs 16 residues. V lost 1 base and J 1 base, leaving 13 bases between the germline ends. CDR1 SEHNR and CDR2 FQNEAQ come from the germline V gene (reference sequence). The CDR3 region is CASSLDMGHYNYGYTF. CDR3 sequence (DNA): TGTGCCAGCAGCTTAGATATGGGACACTATAACTATGGCTACACCTTC.

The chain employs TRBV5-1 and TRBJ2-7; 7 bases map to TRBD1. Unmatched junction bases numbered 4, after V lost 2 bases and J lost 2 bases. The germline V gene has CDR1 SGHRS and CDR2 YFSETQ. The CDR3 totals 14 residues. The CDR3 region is CASSFGQVPYEQYF. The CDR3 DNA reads TGCGCCAGCAGCTTTGGACAGGTCCCCTACGAGCAGTACTTC.

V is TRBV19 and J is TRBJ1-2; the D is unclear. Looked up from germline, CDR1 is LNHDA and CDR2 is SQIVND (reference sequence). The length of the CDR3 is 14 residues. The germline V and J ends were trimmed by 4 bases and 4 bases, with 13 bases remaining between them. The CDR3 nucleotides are TGTGCCAGTAGTACCCCCGACCGCAGCTATGGCTACACCTTC. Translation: CASSTPDRSYGYTF.

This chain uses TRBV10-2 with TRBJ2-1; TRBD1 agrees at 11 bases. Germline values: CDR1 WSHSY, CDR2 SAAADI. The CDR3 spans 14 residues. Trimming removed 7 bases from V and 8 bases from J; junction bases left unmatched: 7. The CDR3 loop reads CASTGTGGGYEQFF. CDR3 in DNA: TGCGCCAGCACCGGGACAGGGGGGGGTTATGAGCAGTTCTTC.

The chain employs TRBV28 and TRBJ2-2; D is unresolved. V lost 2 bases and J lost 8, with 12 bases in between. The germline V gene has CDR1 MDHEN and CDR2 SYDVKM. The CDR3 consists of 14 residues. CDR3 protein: CASSLNSLTGELFF. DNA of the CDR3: TGTGCCAGCAGTTTAAACAGTCTAACGGGGGAGCTGTTTTTT.

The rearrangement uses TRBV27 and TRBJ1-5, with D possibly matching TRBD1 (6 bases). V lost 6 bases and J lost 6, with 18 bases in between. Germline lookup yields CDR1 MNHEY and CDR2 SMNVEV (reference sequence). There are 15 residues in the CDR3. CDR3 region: CASRKDSNERQPQHF. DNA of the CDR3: TGTGCCAGCAGGAAGGACAGTAATGAACGTCAGCCCCAGCATTTT.

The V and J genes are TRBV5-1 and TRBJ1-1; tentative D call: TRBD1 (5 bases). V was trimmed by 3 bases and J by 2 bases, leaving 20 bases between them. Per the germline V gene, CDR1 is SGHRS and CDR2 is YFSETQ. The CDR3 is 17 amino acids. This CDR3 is CASSSNGGGVINTEAFF. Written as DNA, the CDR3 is TGCGCCAGCAGCTCCAACGGCGGGGGGGTTATAAACACTGAAGCTTTCTTT. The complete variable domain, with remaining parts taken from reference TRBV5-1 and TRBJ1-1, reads KAGVTQTPRYLIKTRGQQVTLSCSPISGHRSVSWYQQTPGQGLQFLFEYFSETQRNKGNFPGRFSGRQFSNSRSEMNVSTLELGDSALYLCASSSNGGGVINTEAFFGQGTRLTVV.